This T cell receptor beta chain originates from a study of radiation and T cells in renal cell carcinoma. Study details: Nephrectomy followed 15 Gy stereotactic body radiation by 4 weeks. General study points: In blood, top tumor clones expanded by 2 weeks, shrinking by 4.

Germline assignment: CDR1 MGHRA and CDR2 YSYEKL. Trimming took 1 base from V and 4 from J, leaving 10 bases between them. The CDR3 is 14 amino acids. TCRdb's copy holds only in-frame clones and misses some; the assay was immunoSEQ multiplex PCR. The sample includes roughly 120,000 clones, roughly 80% of them seen just once. As to this clone: Its antigen is as yet unknown.

Time point defined: baseline pretreatment blood. Specified treatment: 15 Gy SBRT to primary tumor, nephrectomy 4 weeks later. Radiation-treated patients gave blood at baseline, week 2 and week 4. The receptor's source is an older woman with renal cell carcinoma. J is TRBJ1-1 and V is TRBV4-1; D remains unclear. The sample here was blood, taken from a patient whose treatment included radiotherapy and nephrectomy. Written as DNA, the CDR3 is TGCGCCAGCAGCCAAGGGAGTAAGGGCACTGAAGCTTTCTTT. Protein product: CASSQGSKGTEAFF.